The rows below give T cell receptor beta chains drawn from one sample of a study of shared clonotypes between healthy human individuals. This table comes from immunoSEQ multiplex PCR, and its TCRdb copy is limited to in-frame clones, with some not included. The data contain approximately 2,000,000 clones, 85% to 95% of them seen just once; the ten biggest clones take up 0.37%. The sample taken for sequencing was naive CD4+ T cells from PBMCs. The receptors were sampled from a man between 18 and 35 years old in good health. Some clones in this sample may be carry-over from other donors' samples. CDR3s include the opening cysteine and the closing phenylalanine or tryptophan. Fields, in order: D gene, J gene, V gene, clone size, CDR3 length, CDR3 DNA, CDR3 protein. D genes are given only for firm matches. The listing skips clone size in some rows; elsewhere it reads once, few, many or a size class.

D gene: NA; J gene: TRBJ1-1; V gene: TRBV4-2; clone size: NA; CDR3 length: 14; CDR3 DNA: TGTGCCAGCAGCCAAGTAGTCCGGTTCACTGAAGCTTTCTTT; CDR3 protein: CASSQVVRFTEAFF
D gene: TRBD2; J gene: TRBJ2-2; V gene: TRBV28; clone size: NA; CDR3 length: 15; CDR3 DNA: TGTGCCAGCAGTTCGGCTAGCGGGATTGTCGGGGAGCTGTTTTTT; CDR3 protein: CASSSASGIVGELFF
D gene: NA; J gene: TRBJ1-2; V gene: TRBV5-6; clone size: once; CDR3 length: 14; CDR3 DNA: TGTGCCAGCAGCTTGGGAGGGCCTAACTATGGCTACACCTTC; CDR3 protein: CASSLGGPNYGYTF
D gene: NA; J gene: TRBJ1-2; V gene: TRBV4-1; clone size: NA; CDR3 length: 16; CDR3 DNA: TGCGCCAGCAGCCAGTCTACAGGGACCCTTAACTATGGCTACACCTTC; CDR3 protein: CASSQSTGTLNYGYTF
D gene: NA; J gene: TRBJ2-1; V gene: TRBV6-5; clone size: NA; CDR3 length: 15; CDR3 DNA: TGTGCCAGCAGTTACTCCTCGGGATCCGGCAATGAGCAGTTCTTC; CDR3 protein: CASSYSSGSGNEQFF
D gene: TRBD2; J gene: TRBJ2-1; V gene: TRBV13; clone size: NA; CDR3 length: 13; CDR3 DNA: TGTGCCAGCAGCCTTCCCGGCGGGGGAACGCCGTTCTTC; CDR3 protein: CASSLPGGGTPFF
D gene: NA; J gene: TRBJ2-3; V gene: TRBV5-8; clone size: NA; CDR3 length: 14; CDR3 DNA: TGTGCCAGCAGCCCTTTCCGGGGCACAGATACGCAGTATTTT; CDR3 protein: CASSPFRGTDTQYF
D gene: NA; J gene: TRBJ2-7; V gene: TRBV18; clone size: NA; CDR3 length: 15; CDR3 DNA: TGTGCCAGCTCACCAGGGCAGGGCGGTTCCTACGAGCAGTACTTC; CDR3 protein: CASSPGQGGSYEQYF
D gene: NA; J gene: TRBJ2-7; V gene: TRBV29-1; clone size: NA; CDR3 length: 13; CDR3 DNA: TGCAGCGTTCAGCGGACACTGTCCTACGAGCAGTACTTC; CDR3 protein: CSVQRTLSYEQYF
D gene: TRBD1; J gene: TRBJ1-1; V gene: TRBV7-8; clone size: NA; CDR3 length: 15; CDR3 DNA: TGTGCCAGCAGCTTAGAGCCACAGGGGATTAGGGAAGCTTTCTTT; CDR3 protein: CASSLEPQGIREAFF
D gene: NA; J gene: TRBJ2-7; V gene: TRBV30; clone size: NA; CDR3 length: 12; CDR3 DNA: TGTGCCTGGAGCGAGAGGGTCTACGAGCAGTACTTC; CDR3 protein: CAWSERVYEQYF
D gene: NA; J gene: TRBJ1-5; V gene: TRBV6-5; clone size: NA; CDR3 length: 14; CDR3 DNA: TGTGCCAGCAGTTACTCGAGGGGTTATCAGCCCCAGCATTTT; CDR3 protein: CASSYSRGYQPQHF
D gene: TRBD1; J gene: TRBJ1-4; V gene: TRBV19; clone size: NA; CDR3 length: 15; CDR3 DNA: TGTGCCAGTAGTCTAAAGACAGGGACTAATGAAAAACTGTTTTTT; CDR3 protein: CASSLKTGTNEKLFF
D gene: TRBD1; J gene: TRBJ2-6; V gene: TRBV7-9; clone size: NA; CDR3 length: 19; CDR3 DNA: TGTGCCAGCAGCTCTAGAACCGGGACAGCTTCCTCTGGGGCCAACGTCCTGACTTTC; CDR3 protein: CASSSRTGTASSGANVLTF
D gene: NA; J gene: TRBJ2-1; V gene: TRBV18; clone size: NA; CDR3 length: 16; CDR3 DNA: TGTGCCAGCTCACCACCAGGCGGGAATGCCCACAATGAGCAGTTCTTC; CDR3 protein: CASSPPGGNAHNEQFF
D gene: NA; J gene: TRBJ1-5; V gene: TRBV18; clone size: few; CDR3 length: 16; CDR3 DNA: TGTGCCAGCTCACCAGCGGTGAGCCTTAGCAATCAGCCCCAGCATTTT; CDR3 protein: CASSPAVSLSNQPQHF
D gene: TRBD1; J gene: TRBJ2-3; V gene: TRBV9; clone size: NA; CDR3 length: 15; CDR3 DNA: TGTGCCAGCAGCAGCCGGGACAGGAGCACAGATACGCAGTATTTT; CDR3 protein: CASSSRDRSTDTQYF
D gene: NA; J gene: TRBJ2-1; V gene: TRBV14; clone size: NA; CDR3 length: 15; CDR3 DNA: TGTGCCAGCAGCCAAGACCGAGTCGAGGTATCCCCGGAGTTCTTC; CDR3 protein: CASSQDRVEVSPEFF
D gene: NA; J gene: TRBJ2-5; V gene: TRBV7-5; clone size: NA; CDR3 length: 12; CDR3 DNA: TGTGCCAGCAGCCCCCCAGGGGGGACCCAGTACTTC; CDR3 protein: CASSPPGGTQYF
D gene: NA; J gene: TRBJ2-7; V gene: TRBV6-6; clone size: NA; CDR3 length: 13; CDR3 DNA: TGTGCCAGCCGAGGACAGCCCACCTACGAGCAGTACTTC; CDR3 protein: CASRGQPTYEQYF
D gene: TRBD1; J gene: TRBJ1-1; V gene: TRBV5-1; clone size: NA; CDR3 length: 19; CDR3 DNA: TGCGCCAGCAGCTTGTGGGGCACCGGGACAGGGGACATGAACACTGAAGCTTTCTTT; CDR3 protein: CASSLWGTGTGDMNTEAFF
D gene: NA; J gene: TRBJ2-3; V gene: TRBV6-5; clone size: NA; CDR3 length: 15; CDR3 DNA: TGTGCCAGCAGTTCGGGAAGGGGTTTCACAGATACGCAGTATTTT; CDR3 protein: CASSSGRGFTDTQYF
D gene: NA; J gene: TRBJ2-5; V gene: TRBV18; clone size: NA; CDR3 length: 13; CDR3 DNA: TGTGCCAGCTCACCATCGGGGGCGCAGACCCAGTACTTC; CDR3 protein: CASSPSGAQTQYF
D gene: NA; J gene: TRBJ2-1; V gene: TRBV5-1; clone size: NA; CDR3 length: 16; CDR3 DNA: TGCGCCAGCAGCTTGGAAGCCGCGGGACAGCACAATGAGCAGTTCTTC; CDR3 protein: CASSLEAAGQHNEQFF
D gene: NA; J gene: TRBJ2-2; V gene: TRBV7-9; clone size: NA; CDR3 length: 16; CDR3 DNA: TGTGCCAGCAGCTCGCAGGGGCCCCGAGGGACCGGGGAGCTGTTTTTT; CDR3 protein: CASSSQGPRGTGELFF
D gene: NA; J gene: TRBJ2-1; V gene: TRBV7-2; clone size: NA; CDR3 length: 14; CDR3 DNA: TGTGCCAGCAGCTTAGTAGGCCTCCTTAATGAGCAGTTCTTC; CDR3 protein: CASSLVGLLNEQFF
D gene: NA; J gene: TRBJ2-2; V gene: TRBV2; clone size: once; CDR3 length: 13; CDR3 DNA: TGTGCCGGTCGCCGGGAGCTCACCGGGGAGCTGTTTTTT; CDR3 protein: CAGRRELTGELFF
D gene: NA; J gene: TRBJ2-6; V gene: TRBV7-1; clone size: NA; CDR3 length: 18; CDR3 DNA: TGTGCCAGCAGCATAGACATTCAAGGACAAAGTCGGGCCAACGTCCTGACTTTC; CDR3 protein: CASSIDIQGQSRANVLTF
D gene: TRBD1; J gene: TRBJ1-1; V gene: TRBV18; clone size: NA; CDR3 length: 15; CDR3 DNA: TGTGCCAGCTCAACAACGACAGGGTGGTTCACTGAAGCTTTCTTT; CDR3 protein: CASSTTTGWFTEAFF
D gene: NA; J gene: TRBJ1-2; V gene: TRBV9; clone size: NA; CDR3 length: 14; CDR3 DNA: TGTGCCAGCAGCGTAGGGGGTTATGGCTATGGCTACACCTTC; CDR3 protein: CASSVGGYGYGYTF
D gene: TRBD1; J gene: TRBJ2-3; V gene: TRBV18; clone size: NA; CDR3 length: 16; CDR3 DNA: TGTGCCAGCTCACCAGCAGGGGGCAATCCCACAGATACGCAGTATTTT; CDR3 protein: CASSPAGGNPTDTQYF